This T cell receptor beta chain was identified during a study of Graves' ophthalmopathy and Graves' hyperthyroidism. Study-wide findings and caveats: For predicting ophthalmopathy progression, the model had 55% to 71% sensitivity and nearly 75% specificity.

Amplification from RNA transcripts yielded the TCR beta CDR3 regions. Second-round multiplex PCR followed a first-round RT-PCR using HTBI primers. TCRdb re-called the multiplex PCR reads through MiXCR, storing one row per CDR3 protein. Of more than 550,000 distinct CDR3 sequences detected, roughly 39% appear once; the ten largest clones hold over 2.5%. The germline CDR1 and CDR2 sequences are MNHNS and SASEGT. There are 11 residues in the CDR3. V lost 9 bases and J 7 bases, leaving 12 bases between the germline ends. This clonotype was counted ten times or more. Its specificity is not known. The sample comprised peripheral blood. This clonotype was sampled from an adult man with Graves' ophthalmopathy. The genes are TRBV6-1 and TRBJ2-5; no clear D. Here the CDR3 DNA reads TGTGCCAGTCAACGGGTCTGGACCCAGTACTTC. It is translated as CASQRVWTQYF.